The next 10 T cell receptor beta chains were all read from a single sample in a study of Ad26.COV2.S vaccination and SARS-CoV-2 variants. TCRdb's copy holds only in-frame clones and misses some; the assay was immunoSEQ multiplex PCR. The data show fewer than 55,000 clones, with approximately 80% seen just once and roughly 50% held by the top ten. This specimen consisted of peripheral blood, obtained after recovery from COVID-19. The origin of the receptors is a human donor who had recovered from COVID-19.

This clone was detected only once. This chain joins TRBV5-1 and TRBJ2-1; perhaps D is TRBD1 or TRBD2 (6 bases each). There are 16 residues in the CDR3. CDR1 and CDR2 from the germline V gene are SGHRS and YFSETQ. Trimming removed 1 base at V and 7 bases at J, with 18 bases between. The CDR3 spells CASSLQPGHGGNEQFF. The CDR3, as DNA: TGCGCCAGCAGCTTGCAGCCGGGACACGGAGGGAATGAGCAGTTCTTC. Full variable domain (rest looked up from reference TRBV5-1 and TRBJ2-1): KAGVTQTPRYLIKTRGQQVTLSCSPISGHRSVSWYQQTPGQGLQFLFEYFSETQRNKGNFPGRFSGRQFSNSRSEMNVSTLELGDSALYLCASSLQPGHGGNEQFFGPGTRLTVL.

This clone rates as medium-sized. The rearrangement uses TRBV24-1 and TRBJ2-5; 8 bases are shared with TRBD1. The germline V gene encodes CDR1 KGHDR and CDR2 SFDVKD. After removal of 5 bases from V and 6 bases from J, the junction contained 7 bases not matched to a gene. The CDR3 has 14 amino acids. Here the CDR3 DNA reads TGTGCCACCAGTGGGGCAGGGGGCATACAGACCCAGTACTTC. Its translation is CATSGAGGIQTQYF.

The chain uses TRBV7-6 and TRBJ1-1, with D unclear. The CDR3 totals 14 residues. The germline gives CDR1 SGHVS, CDR2 FNYEAQ. The V and J ends lost 2 bases and 5 bases respectively, with 12 bases between them. CDR3 in amino acids: CASSLNAGTTEAFF. The DNA for the CDR3 is TGTGCCAGCAGCTTAAACGCAGGCACGACTGAAGCTTTCTTT.

The V and J genes are TRBV9 and TRBJ1-3; no clear D gene. V gave up 4 bases and J gave up 0 bases, with 14 bases separating them. The V gene's germline CDR1 is SGDLS and CDR2 YYNGEE. The CDR3 has 16 amino acids. The CDR3 here is CASSPTVGSSGNTIYF. The CDR3 DNA follows: TGTGCCAGCAGCCCGACTGTGGGGAGCTCTGGAAACACCATATATTTT.

The chain couples TRBV19 to TRBJ2-2, with D uncertain. The CDR3 length is 12 residues. Between the trimmed V and J ends, which lost 7 bases and 5 bases, there was a span of 8 bases. Germline CDR1 LNHDA, CDR2 SQIVND (reference sequence). In DNA, the CDR3 is TGTGCCAGTAAGCGCCGGACCGGGGAGCTGTTTTTT. Its translation: CASKRRTGELFF.

The chain combines TRBV19 with TRBJ1-1, with D possibly matching TRBD1 (6 bases). Trimming stripped 7 bases from V and 2 bases from J, with 17 bases between. Germline CDR1 and CDR2: LNHDA and SQIVND (reference sequence). The CDR3 spans 15 residues. CDR3 coding DNA: TGTGCCAGTACCAAGGGGGGGGCCCGAAACACTGAAGCTTTCTTT. Amino acids: CASTKGGARNTEAFF.

J is TRBJ2-2 and V is TRBV6-5; TRBD1 matches 8 bases. J lost 5 bases, V lost 8 bases, and 7 bases had no gene match. The CDR3 consists of 14 residues. Germline V gene sequence: CDR1 MNHEY, CDR2 SVGAGI. CDR3 sequence reads: CASDLTGATGELFF. In DNA, the CDR3 is TGTGCCAGCGATTTGACAGGGGCGACCGGGGAGCTGTTTTTT.

The chain links TRBV12-5 to TRBJ1-4; a weak D match, TRBD1 (6 bases). The V and J ends lost 6 bases and 13 bases respectively, with 21 bases between them. The CDR3 is made up of 14 amino acids. The germline gives CDR1 LGHNT, CDR2 FRNRAP. CDR3 in DNA: TGTGCTAGTGGCAATACGCTGGGGGGCACTTTACTGTTTTTT. Translating gives CASGNTLGGTLLFF. Looking up the rest from reference TRBV12-5 and TRBJ1-4 gives the full variable domain: DARVTQTPRHKVTEMGQEVTMRCQPILGHNTVFWYRQTMMQGLELLAYFRNRAPLDDSGMPKDRFSAEMPDATLATLKIQPSEPRDSAVYFCASGNTLGGTLLFFGSGTQLSVL.

The chain carries TRBV25-1 and TRBJ2-7; TRBD1 matches at 10 bases. From germline, CDR1 is MGHDK and CDR2 SYGVNS. This CDR3 has 14 residues. Trimming cost V 6 bases and J 3 bases; bases outside gene matches: 5. CDR3 loop: CASRSRDRGYEQYF. The CDR3 DNA follows: TGTGCCAGCAGGTCACGGGACAGGGGCTACGAGCAGTACTTC.

V usage is TRBV10-2 and J usage is TRBJ1-1; perhaps TRBD1 as D (5 bases). Germline CDR1 is WSHSY and CDR2 is SAAADI. CDR3 size: 13 residues. V shed 1 base and J shed 4 bases, with 7 bases lying between them. The CDR3 protein is CASSEYGATEAFF. CDR3 coding DNA: TGCGCCAGCAGTGAGTATGGGGCCACTGAAGCTTTCTTT.